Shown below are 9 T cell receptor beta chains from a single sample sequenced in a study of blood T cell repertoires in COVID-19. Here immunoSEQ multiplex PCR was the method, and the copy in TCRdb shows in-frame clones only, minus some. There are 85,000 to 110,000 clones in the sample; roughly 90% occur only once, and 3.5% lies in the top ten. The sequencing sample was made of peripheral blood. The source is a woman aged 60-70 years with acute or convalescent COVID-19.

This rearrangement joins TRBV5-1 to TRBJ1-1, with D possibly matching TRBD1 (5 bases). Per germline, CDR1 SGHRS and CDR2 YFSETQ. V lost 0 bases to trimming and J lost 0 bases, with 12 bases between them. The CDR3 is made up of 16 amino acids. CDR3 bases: TGCGCCAGCAGCTTGGACCGCCAGGGATTGAACACTGAAGCTTTCTTT. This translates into CASSLDRQGLNTEAFF.

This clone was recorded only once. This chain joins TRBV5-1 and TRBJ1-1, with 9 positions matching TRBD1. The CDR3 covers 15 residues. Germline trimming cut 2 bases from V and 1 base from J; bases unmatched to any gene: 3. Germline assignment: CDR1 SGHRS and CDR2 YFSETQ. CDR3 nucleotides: TGCGCCAGCAGCTTTCTACAGGGGGCGAACACTGAAGCTTTCTTT. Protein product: CASSFLQGANTEAFF.

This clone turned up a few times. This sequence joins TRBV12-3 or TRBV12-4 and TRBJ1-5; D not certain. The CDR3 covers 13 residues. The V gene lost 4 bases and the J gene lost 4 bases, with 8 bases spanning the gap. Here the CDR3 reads CASSYDGNQPQHF. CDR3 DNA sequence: TGTGCCAGCAGTTATGACGGGAATCAGCCCCAGCATTTT.

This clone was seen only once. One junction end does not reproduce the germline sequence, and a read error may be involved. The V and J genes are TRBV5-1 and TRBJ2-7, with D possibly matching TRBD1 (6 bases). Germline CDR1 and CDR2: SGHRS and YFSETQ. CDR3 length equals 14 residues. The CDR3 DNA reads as TGCGCCAGCACCTTGGCAGGGGTTCCCCACGAGCAGTACTTC. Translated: CASTLAGVPHEQYF.

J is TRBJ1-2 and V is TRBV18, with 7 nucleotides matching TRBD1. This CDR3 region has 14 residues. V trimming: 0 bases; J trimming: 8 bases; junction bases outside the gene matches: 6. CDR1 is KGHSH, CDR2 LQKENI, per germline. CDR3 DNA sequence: TGTGCCAGCTCACCACCACTTTTACAGGGGGGCTACACCTTC. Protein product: CASSPPLLQGGYTF.

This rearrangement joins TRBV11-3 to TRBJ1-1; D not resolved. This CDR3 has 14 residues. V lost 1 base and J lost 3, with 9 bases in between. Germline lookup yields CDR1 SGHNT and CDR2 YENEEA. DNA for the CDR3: TGTGCCAGCAGCTTAGGGAGCTTCGACACTGAAGCTTTCTTT. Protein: CASSLGSFDTEAFF.

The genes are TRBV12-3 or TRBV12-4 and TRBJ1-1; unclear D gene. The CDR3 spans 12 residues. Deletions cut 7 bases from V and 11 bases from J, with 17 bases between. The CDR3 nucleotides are TGTGCCAGCACCTCCGACGGGTCACGGGCTTTCTTT. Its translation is CASTSDGSRAFF.

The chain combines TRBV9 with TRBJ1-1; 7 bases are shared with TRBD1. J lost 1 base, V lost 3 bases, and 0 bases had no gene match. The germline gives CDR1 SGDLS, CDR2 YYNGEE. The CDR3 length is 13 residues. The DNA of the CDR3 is TGTGCCAGCAGCGAGGGGGCGAACACTGAAGCTTTCTTT. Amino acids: CASSEGANTEAFF.

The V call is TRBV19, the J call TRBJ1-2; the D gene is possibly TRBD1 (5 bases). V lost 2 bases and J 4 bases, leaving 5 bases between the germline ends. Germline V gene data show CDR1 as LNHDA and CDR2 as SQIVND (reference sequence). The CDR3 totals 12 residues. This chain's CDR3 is CASSIQGYGYTF. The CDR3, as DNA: TGTGCCAGTAGTATACAGGGCTATGGCTACACCTTC.